This T cell receptor (beta chain) stems from a study of glioma-infiltrating T cells after dendritic cell vaccination. Study summary: Dendritic cells derived from monocytes and pulsed with autologous tumor lysate formed the vaccine.

Clones were read by immunoSEQ multiplex PCR, and TCRdb kept only the in-frame ones, dropping some. This sample has about 49,000 clones, with roughly 87% found just once. The CDR3 has 17 residues. Germline CDR1 is MNHEY and CDR2 is SMNVEV (reference sequence). V and J are TRBV27 and TRBJ2-5; 13 nucleotides agree with TRBD2. The DNA end lines up better with TRBJ2-7; the J call may be wrong. Sample: blood, taken before dendritic cell vaccination. The TCR was taken from a human donor with glioblastoma. In DNA form, the CDR3 reads TGTGCCAGCAGTTTATCGCCGGGACTAGCGGGAACCTACGAGCAGTACTTC. Amino acid sequence: CASSLSPGLAGTYEQYF.